This T cell receptor beta chain was captured by sequencing in a study of T cells after somatic rescue of genetic block. Produced via immunoSEQ multiplex PCR; TCRdb's table is partial and in-frame only. The sample includes about 120,000 clones, over 80% of them seen just once. The CDR3 covers 15 residues. V lost 0 bases to trimming and J lost 3 bases, with 12 bases between them. Germline V gene lookup returns CDR1 SGHRS and CDR2 YFSETQ. This TCR derives from a woman aged 18-29 years. The chain joins TRBV5-1 to TRBJ1-1; D ambiguous. Sequences were obtained from peripheral blood mononuclear cells (PBMCs). CDR3 in amino acids: CASSLGGNLDTEAFF. CDR3 bases: TGCGCCAGCAGCTTGGGAGGGAATCTGGACACTGAAGCTTTCTTT.